What follows describes a single TCR beta chain. These data are taken from a study of glioma-infiltrating T cells after dendritic cell vaccination. Whole-study context: Patients had newly diagnosed or recurrent glioblastoma and received dendritic cell vaccines. The vaccine used monocyte-derived dendritic cells pulsed overnight with autologous tumor lysate.

The time point here: after dendritic cell vaccination, including at tumor progression/relapse. The length of the CDR3 is 12 residues. Trimming took off 4 bases at V and 7 bases at J, with 10 bases between the two ends. Germline-derived CDR1 and CDR2 are MNHEY and SVGAGI. The PCR used 60 V beta and 13 J beta primers. Generated by immunoSEQ multiplex PCR, the TCRdb table keeps only in-frame clones and is missing some. The sample holds roughly 60,000 clones; about 80% are singletons and the top ten take about a sixth. V and J are TRBV6-5 and TRBJ2-5; a possible D gene is TRBD2 (5 bases). The TCR was taken from a human donor with glioblastoma. Sequenced here: blood, sampled after dendritic cell vaccination. The CDR3 loop is CASSSSGGTQYF. CDR3 DNA: TGTGCCAGCAGTTCATCTGGAGGGACCCAGTACTTC.